Detailed here is one TCR beta chain. No cognate antigen has been identified for it. No clone much larger than this one lies a single base away; base qualities are absent. The immunoSEQ Assay, a bias-controlled multiplex PCR, was used to amplify TCRbeta CDR3 regions from genomic DNA. From the authors' description of their analysis: Within the assay, amplification of reference gene primers was used to estimate how many nucleated cells each sample contained. To quantify the absolute abundance of each unique TCRbeta CDR3 rearrangement, sequence reads were collapsed and filtered. For each sample, productive Simpson clonality was calculated as the square root of Simpson's diversity index across productive rearrangements. Here the immuneACCESS table is served through TCRdb, limited to in-frame sequences with V and J called. Missing clones are a known gap in these copies; in checked studies unresolved V genes cover under half, and the rest lacks a known reason. The V and J calls and clone size are taken from that table; D and trimming were inferred from the DNA. The sample table lists approximately 440,000 clones, around 90% of them with a count of one. The biggest ten clones account for roughly 0.7% of the sample.

The record originates from a study of blood T cell repertoires in COVID-19 (TCRdb year 2020). Background on the whole study: Collaborator samples came from the United States, Italy and Spain and covered acute and convalescent phases of COVID-19. Where available, HLA class I and class II types were taken from metadata supplied by the sample provider and were not determined by assay-based typing. Sample metadata almost always included a de-identified subject ID, COVID-19 status, age in years and sex. Deeply sampled blood TCRbeta repertoires from subjects exposed to, actively infected with, or recovered from COVID-19 were included in the dataset. The samples were drawn from two sources: the first 160 participants of the ongoing ImmuneRACE study, and approximately 1,300 subjects contributed by 6 global collaborators. A freely available public database, intended as a resource for researchers studying the immune response to SARS-CoV-2, is where the repertoires were released. The material from the prospective study consisted of cDNA or gDNA derived from T cells, B-cell-depleted T cells, or PBMCs. Beyond this particular receptor, the publication reports: The amount of clinical and demographic metadata varied by source and participant and was provided uncurated.

Enrolling through a virtual design, the prospective study's participants ranged in age from about 18 to 100 years and lived across roughly 24 United States geographic areas. In the prospective study, participants were assigned to cohorts based on the clinical history participants reported in a screening survey and a study questionnaire. ImmuneRACE Cohort 3 recovered participants were defined by two consecutive negative NP/OP PCR tests, healthcare professional clearance, or symptom resolution. In the prospective study, whole blood, serum and a nasopharyngeal or oropharyngeal swab were collected from each participant by mobile phlebotomists. Participants in the prospective study had the option to provide additional blood draws and questionnaires over a roughly 2-month period. Blood samples from the prospective study were shipped frozen or at room temperature prior to DNA extraction. The CDR3 covers 15 residues, taking in both the cysteine and the phenylalanine. Just the 45-base CDR3 DNA is kept, in frame starting at base 1. The germline V gene encodes CDR1 SGHVS and CDR2 FQNEAQ. V trim: 5 bases; J trim: 2 bases; unmatched bases: 7.

The sequencing input was PBMCs or T cells enriched from blood (not recorded which). This TCR derives from a young woman who had recovered from COVID-19. The rearranged chain carries TRBV7-8 and TRBJ1-2; 8 of the junction bases match TRBD1. The CDR3 protein is CASSRDRGANYGYTF. The nucleotide sequence is TGTGCCAGCAGCCGAGACAGGGGCGCAAACTATGGCTACACCTTC.